This T cell receptor beta chain emerged from a study of blood T cells in healthy people across ages. This clonotype appeared a few times. CDR3 size: 14 residues. Trimming took 2 bases from V and 3 from J, leaving 11 bases between them. Germline V gene lookup returns CDR1 SNHLY and CDR2 FYNNEI. Alongside a J-beta primer mix, a sample-barcoded 5' primer served in a second PCR lasting about 6 to 11 cycles. TCRdb fed the 5' RACE reads into MiXCR, producing one record per CDR3 protein. Of about 1.4 million distinct CDR3 sequences listed, around 59% were seen once; the top ten hold 5% to 7%. The sequence was obtained from a man between 18 and 35 years old in good health. The sample comprised blood. The chain carries TRBV2 and TRBJ2-7; unclear D gene. The CDR3 DNA is TGTGCCAGCAGTGAATCGGCAGGATTCTACGAGCAGTACTTC. Its protein product is CASSESAGFYEQYF.